This paragraph reports one T cell receptor beta chain. The data stem from a study of blood T cell repertoires in COVID-19. TCRdb's table, derived via immunoSEQ multiplex PCR, lists solely in-frame clones and lacks some. The sample gives approximately 270,000 clones, 80% to 90% of which show up once; approximately 1.6% is in the top ten. Recovered participants had two consecutive negative NP/OP PCR tests, healthcare professional clearance, or symptom resolution. V shed 3 bases, J shed 4 bases, and the junction held 4 bases outside the gene matches. Germline values: CDR1 MNHEY, CDR2 SVGAGI. The CDR3 has 16 amino acids.

Sequenced input: PBMCs or T cells enriched from blood (not recorded which). The TCR sequence derives from a man aged 35-49 years who had recovered from COVID-19. This chain links TRBV6-5 with TRBJ2-2; 11 bases are shared with TRBD1. DNA for the CDR3: TGTGCCAGCAGTTATATCGGGACAGGGGGCACCGGGGAGCTGTTTTTT. Encoded protein: CASSYIGTGGTGELFF.